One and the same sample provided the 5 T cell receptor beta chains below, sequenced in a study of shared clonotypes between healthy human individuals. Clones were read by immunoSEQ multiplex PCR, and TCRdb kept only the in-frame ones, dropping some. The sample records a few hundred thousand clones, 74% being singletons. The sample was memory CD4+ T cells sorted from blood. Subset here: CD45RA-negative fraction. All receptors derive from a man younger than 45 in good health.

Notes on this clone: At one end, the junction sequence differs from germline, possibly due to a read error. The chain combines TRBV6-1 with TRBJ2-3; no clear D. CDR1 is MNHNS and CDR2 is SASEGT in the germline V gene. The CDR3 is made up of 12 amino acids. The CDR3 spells CLLSPLGDTQYF. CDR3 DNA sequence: TGCTTACTAAGTCCCCTTGGAGATACGCAGTATTTT.

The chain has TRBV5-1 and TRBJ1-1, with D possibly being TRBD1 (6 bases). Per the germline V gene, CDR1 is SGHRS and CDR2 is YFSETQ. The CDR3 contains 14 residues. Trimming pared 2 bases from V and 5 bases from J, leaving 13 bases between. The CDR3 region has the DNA TGCGCCAGCAGCTTATCAGGGAGGGGGACTGAAGCTTTCTTT. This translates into CASSLSGRGTEAFF.

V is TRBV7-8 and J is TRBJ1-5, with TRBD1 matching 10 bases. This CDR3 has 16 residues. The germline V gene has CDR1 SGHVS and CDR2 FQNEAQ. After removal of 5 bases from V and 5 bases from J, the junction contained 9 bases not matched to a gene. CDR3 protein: CASSLRDRGPYQPQHF. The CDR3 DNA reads TGTGCCAGCAGCCTACGGGACAGGGGCCCTTATCAGCCCCAGCATTTT.

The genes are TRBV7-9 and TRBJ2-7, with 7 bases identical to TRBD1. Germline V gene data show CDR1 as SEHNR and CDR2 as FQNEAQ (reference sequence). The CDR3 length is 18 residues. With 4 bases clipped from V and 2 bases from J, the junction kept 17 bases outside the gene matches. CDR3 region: CASSSSGVTGRGPYEQYF. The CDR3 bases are TGTGCCAGCAGCTCCAGTGGGGTGACAGGGCGAGGACCCTACGAGCAGTACTTC.

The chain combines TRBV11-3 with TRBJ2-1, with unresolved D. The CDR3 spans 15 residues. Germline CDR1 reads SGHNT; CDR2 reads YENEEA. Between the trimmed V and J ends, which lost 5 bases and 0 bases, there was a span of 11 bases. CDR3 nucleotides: TGTGCCAGCAGCATTACCCCGAGCTCCTACAATGAGCAGTTCTTC. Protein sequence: CASSITPSSYNEQFF.